This TCR beta chain was identified during a study of blood T cell repertoires in COVID-19. On the study more broadly: Collection of acute and convalescent COVID-19 samples took place in the United States, Italy and Spain. T cells, B-cell-depleted T cells, or PBMCs provided the cDNA or gDNA that served as material.

Trimming stripped 7 bases from V and 2 bases from J, with 18 bases between. The CDR3 length is 17 residues. CDR1 is SEHNR and CDR2 is FQNEAQ in the germline V gene (reference sequence). TCRdb keeps only in-frame clones here, not all; method: immunoSEQ multiplex PCR. The repertoire holds over 300,000 clones, with 90% as singletons. The sequence derives from a man aged 18-30 years with active or convalescent COVID-19. The V gene is TRBV7-9, the J gene TRBJ1-6; D is unresolved. The source material was peripheral blood. The CDR3 sequence is CASTRTSQETYNSPLHF. The CDR3 DNA is TGTGCCAGCACCAGAACCTCCCAAGAGACCTATAATTCACCCCTCCACTTT. Combining the CDR3 with reference TRBV7-9 and TRBJ1-6 gives the whole variable domain DTGVSQNPRHKITKRGQNVTFRCDPISEHNRLYWYRQTLGQGPEFLTYFQNEAQLEKSRLLSDRFSAERPKGSFSTLEIQRTEQGDSAMYLCASTRTSQETYNSPLHFGNGTRLTVT.